This record looks at one T cell receptor (beta chain) sequence and its context. This table comes from immunoSEQ multiplex PCR, and its TCRdb copy is limited to in-frame clones, with some not included. The sample records about 69,000 clones, about 80% being singletons. The data were obtained in a study of OX40 agonist ivuxolimab in advanced cancers. Trimming removed 6 bases from V and 14 bases from J; junction bases left unmatched: 10. This CDR3 region has 12 residues. Per the germline V gene, CDR1 is MNHNS and CDR2 is SASEGT. This sequence joins TRBV6-1 and TRBJ2-1, with 7 positions matching TRBD2. The source of this sequence is an adult with an advanced solid tumor such as melanoma, head and neck, liver or kidney cancer. The starting material was CD4+ or CD8+ T cells sorted from blood, obtained in a trial of the OX40 agonist ivuxolimab. CDR3 protein: CASSLPGRGEFF. The CDR3, as DNA: TGTGCCAGCAGCCTACCGGGCCGGGGGGAGTTCTTC.